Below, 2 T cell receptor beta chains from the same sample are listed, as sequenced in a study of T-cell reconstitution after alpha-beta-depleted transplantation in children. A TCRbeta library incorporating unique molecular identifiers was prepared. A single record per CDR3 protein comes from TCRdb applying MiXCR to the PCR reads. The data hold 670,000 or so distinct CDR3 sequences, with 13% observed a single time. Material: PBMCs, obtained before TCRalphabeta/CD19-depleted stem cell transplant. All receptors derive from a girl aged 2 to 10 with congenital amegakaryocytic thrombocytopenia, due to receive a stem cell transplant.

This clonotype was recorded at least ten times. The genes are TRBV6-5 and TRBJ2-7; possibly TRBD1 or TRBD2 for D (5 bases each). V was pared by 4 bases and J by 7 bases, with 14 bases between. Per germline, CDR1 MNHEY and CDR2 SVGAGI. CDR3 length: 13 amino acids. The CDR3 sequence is CASSFGTVGEQYF. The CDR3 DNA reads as TGTGCCAGCAGTTTTGGGACGGTCGGGGAGCAGTACTTC.

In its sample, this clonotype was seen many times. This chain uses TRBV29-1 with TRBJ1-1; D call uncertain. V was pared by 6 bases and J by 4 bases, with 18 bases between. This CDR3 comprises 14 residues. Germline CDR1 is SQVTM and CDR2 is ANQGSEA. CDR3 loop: CSVIPPGGFTEAFF. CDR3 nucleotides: TGCAGCGTCATCCCGCCGGGCGGGTTCACTGAAGCTTTCTTT.